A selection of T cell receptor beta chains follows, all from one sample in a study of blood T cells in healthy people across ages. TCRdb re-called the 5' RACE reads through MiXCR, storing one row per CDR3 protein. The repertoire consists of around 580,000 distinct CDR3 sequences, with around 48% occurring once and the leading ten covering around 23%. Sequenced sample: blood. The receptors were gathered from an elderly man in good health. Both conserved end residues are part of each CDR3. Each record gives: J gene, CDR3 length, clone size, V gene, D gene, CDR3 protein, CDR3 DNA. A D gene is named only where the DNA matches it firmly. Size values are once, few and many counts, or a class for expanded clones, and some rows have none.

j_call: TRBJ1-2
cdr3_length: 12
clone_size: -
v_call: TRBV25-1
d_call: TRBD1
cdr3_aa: CASTGTGNGYTF
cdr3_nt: TGTGCCAGCACGGGGACAGGGAATGGCTACACCTTC

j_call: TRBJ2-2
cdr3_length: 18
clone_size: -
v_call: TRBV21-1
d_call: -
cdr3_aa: CASSKGSSRTGNTGELFF
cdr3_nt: TGTGCCAGCAGCAAAGGCTCCTCTAGGACAGGAAACACCGGGGAGCTGTTTTTT

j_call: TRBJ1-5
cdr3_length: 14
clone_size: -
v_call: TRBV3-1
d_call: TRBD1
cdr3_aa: CASSLGQGAQPQHF
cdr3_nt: TGTGCCAGCAGCCTCGGACAGGGGGCCCAGCCCCAGCATTTT

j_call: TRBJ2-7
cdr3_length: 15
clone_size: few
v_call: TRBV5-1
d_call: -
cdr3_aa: CASSSRLTGYYEQYF
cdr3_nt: TGCGCCAGCAGCTCCCGACTAACAGGGTACTACGAGCAGTACTTC

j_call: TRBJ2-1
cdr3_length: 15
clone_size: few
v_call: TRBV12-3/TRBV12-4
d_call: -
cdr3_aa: CASSFRSSSYNEQFF
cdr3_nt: TGTGCCAGCAGTTTTCGCTCGAGCTCCTACAATGAGCAGTTCTTC

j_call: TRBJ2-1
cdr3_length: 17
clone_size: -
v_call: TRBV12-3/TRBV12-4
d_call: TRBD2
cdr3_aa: CASSPRVGGGSYNEQFF
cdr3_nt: TGTGCCAGCAGTCCCCGGGTCGGGGGGGGCTCCTACAATGAGCAGTTCTTC

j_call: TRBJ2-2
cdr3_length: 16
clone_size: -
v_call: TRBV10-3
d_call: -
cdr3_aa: CAISGSGGTFTGELFF
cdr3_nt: TGTGCCATCAGTGGATCCGGTGGGACATTCACCGGGGAGCTGTTTTTT

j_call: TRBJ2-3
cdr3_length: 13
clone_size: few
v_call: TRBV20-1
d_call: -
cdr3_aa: CSASGHRTDTQYF
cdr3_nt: TGCAGTGCTAGCGGGCACCGCACAGATACGCAGTATTTT

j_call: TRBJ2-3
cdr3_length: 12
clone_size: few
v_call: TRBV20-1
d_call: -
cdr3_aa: CSAKGLTDTQYF
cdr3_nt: TGCAGTGCTAAGGGCCTCACAGATACGCAGTATTTT

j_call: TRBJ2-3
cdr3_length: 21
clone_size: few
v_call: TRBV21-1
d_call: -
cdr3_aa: CASSNPNVGAGTDGLLDTQYF
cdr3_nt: -

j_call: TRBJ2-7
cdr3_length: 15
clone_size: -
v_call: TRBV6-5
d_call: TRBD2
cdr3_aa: CASSYSTKRESELYF
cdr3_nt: TGTGCCAGCAGTTACTCAACAAAGCGGGAGAGTGAGCTGTACTTC

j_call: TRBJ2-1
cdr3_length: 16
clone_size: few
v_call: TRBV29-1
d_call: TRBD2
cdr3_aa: CSLRGLAGRAGNEQFF
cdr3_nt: TGCAGCCTTCGAGGACTAGCGGGTAGAGCGGGCAATGAGCAGTTCTTC

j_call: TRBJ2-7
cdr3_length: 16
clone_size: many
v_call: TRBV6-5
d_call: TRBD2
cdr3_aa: CASSYGTSGPSYEQYF
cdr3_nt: TGTGCCAGCAGTTACGGGACTAGCGGCCCCTCCTACGAGCAGTACTTC

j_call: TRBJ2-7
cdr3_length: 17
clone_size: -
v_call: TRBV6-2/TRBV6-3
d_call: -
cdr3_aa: CASSVNGRLPGAYEQYF
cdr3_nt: TGTGCCAGCAGTGTCAATGGGAGACTGCCCGGAGCCTACGAGCAGTACTTC

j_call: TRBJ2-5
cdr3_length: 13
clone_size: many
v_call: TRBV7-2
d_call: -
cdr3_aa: CASSIESRETQYF
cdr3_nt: TGTGCCAGCAGTATCGAGTCCCGAGAGACCCAGTACTTC

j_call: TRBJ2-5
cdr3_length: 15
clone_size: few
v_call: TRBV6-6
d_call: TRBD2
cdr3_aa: CASRSTSGAQETQYF
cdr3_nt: TGTGCCAGCAGGTCGACTAGCGGGGCCCAAGAGACCCAGTACTTC

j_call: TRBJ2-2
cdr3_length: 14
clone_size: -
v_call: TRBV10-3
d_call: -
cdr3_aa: CAIMGSGESGELFF
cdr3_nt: TGTGCCATCATGGGGTCCGGGGAATCCGGGGAGCTGTTTTTT

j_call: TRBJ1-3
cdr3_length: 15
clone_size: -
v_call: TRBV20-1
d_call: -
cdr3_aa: CSARDNRGFGNTIYF
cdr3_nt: TGCAGTGCTAGAGATAATCGGGGGTTTGGAAACACCATATATTTT

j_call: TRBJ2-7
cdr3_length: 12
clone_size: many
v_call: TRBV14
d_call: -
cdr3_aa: CASSQDSPEQYF
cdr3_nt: TGTGCCAGCAGCCAAGATTCACCCGAGCAGTACTTC

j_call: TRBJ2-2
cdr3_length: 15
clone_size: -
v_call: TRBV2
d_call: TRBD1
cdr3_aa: CASRVSTGDTGELFF
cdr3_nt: TGTGCCAGCAGAGTGTCGACAGGGGACACCGGGGAGCTGTTTTTT

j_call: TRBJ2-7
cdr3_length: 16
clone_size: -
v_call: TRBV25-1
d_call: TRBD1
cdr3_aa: CASSDRPGQGGYEQYF
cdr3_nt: TGTGCCAGCAGTGATCGACCGGGACAGGGTGGATACGAGCAGTACTTC

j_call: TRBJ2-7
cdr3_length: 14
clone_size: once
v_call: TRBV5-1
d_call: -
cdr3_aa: CASGTGAGDYEQYF
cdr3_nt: TGCGCCAGCGGGACAGGAGCGGGAGATTACGAGCAGTACTTC

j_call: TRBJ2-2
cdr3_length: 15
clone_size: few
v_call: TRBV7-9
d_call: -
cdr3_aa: CASSPDRFRPGELFF
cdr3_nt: TGTGCCAGCAGCCCAGACAGGTTCCGGCCCGGGGAGCTGTTTTTT

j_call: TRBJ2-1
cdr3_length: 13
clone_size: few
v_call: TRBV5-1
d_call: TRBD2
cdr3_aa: CASRLAGVAEQFF
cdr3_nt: TGCGCCAGCAGGCTAGCGGGAGTTGCTGAGCAGTTCTTC

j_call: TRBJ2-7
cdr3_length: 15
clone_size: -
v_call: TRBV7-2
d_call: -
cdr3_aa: CASSQGMAGNYEQYF
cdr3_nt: TGTGCCAGCAGCCAAGGGATGGCGGGAAACTACGAGCAGTACTTC

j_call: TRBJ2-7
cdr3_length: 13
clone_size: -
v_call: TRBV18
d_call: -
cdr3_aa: CASSLLQEYEQYF
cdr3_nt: TGTGCCAGCTCACTTCTACAGGAATACGAGCAGTACTTC

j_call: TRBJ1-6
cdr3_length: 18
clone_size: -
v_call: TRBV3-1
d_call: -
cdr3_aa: CASSQVRGTRTFGSPLHF
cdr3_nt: TGTGCCAGCAGCCAAGTAAGGGGGACACGGACCTTCGGTTCACCCCTCCACTTT

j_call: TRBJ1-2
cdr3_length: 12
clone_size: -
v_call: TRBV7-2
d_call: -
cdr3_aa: CASSPLDSGYTF
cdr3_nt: TGTGCCAGCAGCCCCTTGGACAGTGGCTACACCTTC

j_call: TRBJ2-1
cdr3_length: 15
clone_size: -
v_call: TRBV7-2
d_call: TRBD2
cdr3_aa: CASSLSGGYGNEQFF
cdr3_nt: TGTGCCAGCAGCTTAAGCGGGGGCTACGGGAATGAGCAGTTCTTC

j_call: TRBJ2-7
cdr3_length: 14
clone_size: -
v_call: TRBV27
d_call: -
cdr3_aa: CASSFSEGPHEQYF
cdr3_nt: TGTGCCAGCAGTTTCTCGGAGGGACCTCACGAGCAGTACTTC

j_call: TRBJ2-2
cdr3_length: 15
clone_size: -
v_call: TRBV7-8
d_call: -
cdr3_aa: CASSLAPGVTGELFF
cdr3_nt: TGTGCCAGCAGCTTAGCGCCAGGGGTGACCGGGGAGCTGTTTTTT

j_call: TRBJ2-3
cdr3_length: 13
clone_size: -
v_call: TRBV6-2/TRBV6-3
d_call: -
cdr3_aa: CASSWAVTDTQYF
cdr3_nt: TGTGCCAGCAGTTGGGCAGTTACAGATACGCAGTATTTT

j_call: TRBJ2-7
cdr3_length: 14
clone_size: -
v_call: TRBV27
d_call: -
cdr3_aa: CASSLSRGVSEQYF
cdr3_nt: TGTGCCAGCAGTTTATCAAGAGGCGTGTCCGAGCAGTACTTC

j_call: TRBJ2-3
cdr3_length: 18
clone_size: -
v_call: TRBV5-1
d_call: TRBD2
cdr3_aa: CASSMGLAGGLSADTQYF
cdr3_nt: TGCGCCAGCAGCATGGGACTAGCGGGGGGATTAAGCGCAGATACGCAGTATTTT

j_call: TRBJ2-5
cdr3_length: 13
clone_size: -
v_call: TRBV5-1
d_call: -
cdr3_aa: CASSGTEQETQYF
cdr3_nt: TGCGCCAGCAGCGGGACTGAGCAAGAGACCCAGTACTTC

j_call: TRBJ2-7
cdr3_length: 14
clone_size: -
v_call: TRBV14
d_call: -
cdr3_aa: CASSQVLAAEEQYF
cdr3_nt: TGTGCCAGCAGCCAAGTTTTGGCCGCCGAGGAGCAGTACTTC

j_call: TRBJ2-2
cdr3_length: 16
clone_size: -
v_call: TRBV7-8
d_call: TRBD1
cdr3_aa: CASRRTGGKPTGELFF
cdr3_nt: TGTGCCAGCAGAAGGACAGGGGGTAAACCCACCGGGGAGCTGTTTTTT

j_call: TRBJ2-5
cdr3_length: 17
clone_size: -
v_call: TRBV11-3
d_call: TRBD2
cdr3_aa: CASSLGLAGGRHETQYF
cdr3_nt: TGTGCCAGCAGCTTAGGACTAGCGGGAGGGCGGCACGAGACCCAGTACTTC

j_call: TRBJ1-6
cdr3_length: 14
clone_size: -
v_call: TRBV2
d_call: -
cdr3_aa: CASSVTLAPSPLHF
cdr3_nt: TGCGCCAGCAGTGTGACATTAGCCCCTTCACCCCTCCACTTT

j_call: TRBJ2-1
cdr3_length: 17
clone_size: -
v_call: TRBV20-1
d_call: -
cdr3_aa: CSASGPGATETYNEQFF
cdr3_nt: TGCAGTGCCAGTGGGCCGGGGGCTACAGAAACCTACAATGAGCAGTTCTTC

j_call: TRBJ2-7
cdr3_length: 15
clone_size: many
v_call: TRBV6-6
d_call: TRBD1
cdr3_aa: CASSYRQGVISEQYF
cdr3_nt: TGTGCCAGCAGTTACCGGCAGGGGGTGATTAGCGAGCAGTACTTC

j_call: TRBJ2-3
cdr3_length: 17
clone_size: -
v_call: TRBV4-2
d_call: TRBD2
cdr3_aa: CASSQERLAGGLDTQYF
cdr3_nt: TGTGCCAGCAGCCAAGAACGACTAGCGGGAGGGCTAGATACGCAGTATTTT

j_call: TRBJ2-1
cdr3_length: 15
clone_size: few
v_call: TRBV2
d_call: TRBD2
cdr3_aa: CASSAFLAGVYEQFF
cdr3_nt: TGTGCCAGCAGTGCCTTTCTAGCGGGAGTCTATGAGCAGTTCTTC

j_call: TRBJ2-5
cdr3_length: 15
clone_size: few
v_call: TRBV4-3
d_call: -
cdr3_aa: CASSRNVWNQETQYF
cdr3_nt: TGCGCCAGCAGCCGGAACGTTTGGAACCAAGAGACCCAGTACTTC

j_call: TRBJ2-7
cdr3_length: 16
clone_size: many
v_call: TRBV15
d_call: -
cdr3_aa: CATSRGVRINSYEQYF
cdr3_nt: TGTGCCACCAGCAGAGGTGTCCGAATTAACTCCTACGAGCAGTACTTC

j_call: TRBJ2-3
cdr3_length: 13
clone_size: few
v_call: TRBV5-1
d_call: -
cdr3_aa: CASSPGVTDTQYF
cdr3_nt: TGCGCCAGCAGCCCGGGGGTCACAGATACGCAGTATTTT

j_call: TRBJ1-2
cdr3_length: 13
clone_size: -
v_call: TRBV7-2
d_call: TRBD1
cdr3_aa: CASSRGTEERYTF
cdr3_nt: TGTGCCAGCAGCCGAGGGACAGAAGAGCGCTACACCTTC

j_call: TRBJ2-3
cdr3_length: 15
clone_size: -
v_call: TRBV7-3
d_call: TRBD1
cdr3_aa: CASSLSGQATDTQYF
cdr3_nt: TGTGCCAGCAGCCTGTCGGGACAGGCGACAGATACGCAGTATTTT

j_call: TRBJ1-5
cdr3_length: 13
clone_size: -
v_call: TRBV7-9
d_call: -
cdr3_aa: CASSVSGAQPQHF
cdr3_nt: TGTGCCAGCAGCGTCTCGGGGGCTCAGCCCCAGCATTTT

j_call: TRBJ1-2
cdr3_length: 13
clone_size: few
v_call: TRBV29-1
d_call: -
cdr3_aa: CSVDGSGGYGYTF
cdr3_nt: TGCAGCGTTGACGGTAGTGGGGGCTATGGCTACACCTTC

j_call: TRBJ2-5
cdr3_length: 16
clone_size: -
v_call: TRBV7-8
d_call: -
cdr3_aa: CASSPVARRVYETQYF
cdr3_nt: TGTGCCAGCAGCCCCGTCGCTCGAAGGGTGTACGAGACCCAGTACTTC

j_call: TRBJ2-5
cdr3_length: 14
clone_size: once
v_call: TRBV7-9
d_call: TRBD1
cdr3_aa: CASSIQGARETQYF
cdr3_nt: TGTGCCAGCAGCATACAGGGGGCTCGGGAGACCCAGTACTTC

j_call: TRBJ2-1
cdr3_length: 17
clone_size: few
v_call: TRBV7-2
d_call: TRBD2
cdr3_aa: CASSATSGGGSYNEQFF
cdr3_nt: TGTGCCAGCAGCGCCACTAGCGGGGGTGGATCCTACAATGAGCAGTTCTTC

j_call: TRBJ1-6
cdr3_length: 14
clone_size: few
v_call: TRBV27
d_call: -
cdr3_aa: CASSPRLGNSPLHF
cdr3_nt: TGTGCCAGCAGTCCGAGGTTGGGGAATTCACCCCTCCACTTT

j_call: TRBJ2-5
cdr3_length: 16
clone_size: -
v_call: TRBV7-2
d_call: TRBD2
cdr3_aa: CASSWEAASGSREQYF
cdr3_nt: TGTGCCAGCAGCTGGGAGGCGGCTAGCGGGAGTAGGGAGCAGTACTTC

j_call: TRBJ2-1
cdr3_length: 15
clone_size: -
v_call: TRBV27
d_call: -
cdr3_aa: CASSLGGSSYDEQFF
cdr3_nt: TGTGCCAGCAGTTTGGGGGGCAGCTCCTACGATGAGCAGTTCTTC

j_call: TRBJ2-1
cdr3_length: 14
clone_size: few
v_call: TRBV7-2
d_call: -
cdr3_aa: CASSLNGGPNEQFF
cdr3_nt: TGTGCCAGCAGCTTAAACGGGGGGCCAAATGAGCAGTTCTTC